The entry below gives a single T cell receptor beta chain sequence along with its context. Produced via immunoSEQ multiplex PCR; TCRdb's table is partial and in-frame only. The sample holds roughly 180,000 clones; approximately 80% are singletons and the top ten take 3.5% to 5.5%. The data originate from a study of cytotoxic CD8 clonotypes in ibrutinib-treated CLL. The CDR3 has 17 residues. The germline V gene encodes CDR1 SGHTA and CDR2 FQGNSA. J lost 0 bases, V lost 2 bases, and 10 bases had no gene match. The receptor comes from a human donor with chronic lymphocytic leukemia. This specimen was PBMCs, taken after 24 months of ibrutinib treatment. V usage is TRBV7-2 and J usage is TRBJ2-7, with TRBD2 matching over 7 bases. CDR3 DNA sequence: TGTGCCAGCAGCTTATCGGGAGGAGCGCCAAGCTCCTACGAGCAGTACTTC. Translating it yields CASSLSGGAPSSYEQYF.